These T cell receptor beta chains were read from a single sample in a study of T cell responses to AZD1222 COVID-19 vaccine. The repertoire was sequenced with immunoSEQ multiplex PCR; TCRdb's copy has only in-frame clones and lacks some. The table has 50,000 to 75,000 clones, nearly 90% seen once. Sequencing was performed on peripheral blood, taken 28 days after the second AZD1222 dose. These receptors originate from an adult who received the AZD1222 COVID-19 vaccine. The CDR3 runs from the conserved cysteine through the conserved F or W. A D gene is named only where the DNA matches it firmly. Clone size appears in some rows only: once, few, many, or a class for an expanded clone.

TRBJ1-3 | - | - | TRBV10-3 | TGTGCCATCACCACGGGGACACTGGTGGGAAACACCATATATTTT | CAITTGTLVGNTIYF
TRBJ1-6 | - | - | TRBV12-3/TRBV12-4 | TGTGCCAGCGGCGTTAATTCACCCCTCCACTTT | CASGVNSPLHF
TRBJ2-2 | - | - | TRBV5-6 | TGTGCCAGCAGACGACAGGTCTCCGGGGAGCTGTTTTTT | CASRRQVSGELFF
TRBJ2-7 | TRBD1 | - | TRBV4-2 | TGTGCCAGCAGCCAAGAGGACAGGGCCTCCTCCGAGCAGTACTTC | CASSQEDRASSEQYF
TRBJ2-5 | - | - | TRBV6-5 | TGTGCCAGCAGTTACATTCCGAGCGGGACCCAGTACTTC | CASSYIPSGTQYF
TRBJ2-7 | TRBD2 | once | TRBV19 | TGTGCCAGTAGTATAGGGCCCCTAACTAGCGGGTCTTCCTACGAGCAGTACTTC | CASSIGPLTSGSSYEQYF
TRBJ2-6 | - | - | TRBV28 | TGTGCCAGCAGCCTAGGGCTCTCTGGGGCCAACGTCCTGACTTTC | CASSLGLSGANVLTF
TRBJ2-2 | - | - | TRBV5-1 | TGCGCCAGCAGCTCGGGTTCTAGCAGCGGGGAGCTGTTTTTT | CASSSGSSSGELFF
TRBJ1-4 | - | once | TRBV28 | TGTGCCAGCAGTTTAGACGGGGTAGTAGCGAGGGAAAAACTGTTTTTT | CASSLDGVVAREKLFF
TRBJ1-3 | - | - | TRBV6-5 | TGTGCCAGCAGTATACAGGGCCCCCCTGGAAACACCATATATTTT | CASSIQGPPGNTIYF
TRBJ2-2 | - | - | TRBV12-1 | TGTGCCAGCAGCTTTCCGGGACAGGGTTACACCGGGGAGCTGTTTTTT | CASSFPGQGYTGELFF
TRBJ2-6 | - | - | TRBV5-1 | TGCGCCAGCAGCTTGGACAGAACCTCTGGGGCCAACGTCCTGACTTTC | CASSLDRTSGANVLTF
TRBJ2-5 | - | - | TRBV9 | TGTGCCAGCACCCCCACAGGGGAGGTGCGAGAGACCCAGTACTTC | CASTPTGEVRETQYF
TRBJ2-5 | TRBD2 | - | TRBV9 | TGTGCCAGCAGCAGAGCGGGACTAGCGGACCCGGGCTCCCAGACCCAGTACTTC | CASSRAGLADPGSQTQYF
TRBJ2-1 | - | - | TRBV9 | TGTGCCAGCAGCTTAATCCGGGACTCCTACAATGAGCAGTTCTTC | CASSLIRDSYNEQFF
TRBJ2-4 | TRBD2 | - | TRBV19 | TGTGCCAGTAGTCCGGCGGCTAGCGGGAGGGCCGAGGTAGCCAAAAACATTCAGTACTTC | CASSPAASGRAEVAKNIQYF
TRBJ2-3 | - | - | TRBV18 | TGTGCCAGCTCATTCGACGGGGGGCCAGATACGCAGTATTTT | CASSFDGGPDTQYF
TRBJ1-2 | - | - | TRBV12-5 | TGTGCTAGTGGTTATGGGGTCCTGCATGGTGGCTACACCTTC | CASGYGVLHGGYTF
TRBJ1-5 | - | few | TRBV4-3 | TGCGCCAGCAGCTGGAACGTGCAGGGTGATCAGCCCCAGCATTTT | CASSWNVQGDQPQHF
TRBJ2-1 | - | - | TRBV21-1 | TGTGCCAGCAGCAAAATCAGAGATCCGGAGCAGTTCTTC | CASSKIRDPEQFF
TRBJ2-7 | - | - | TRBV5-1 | TGCGCCAGCAGCTTGCTGGGGGGGCCACACTACGAGCAGTACTTC | CASSLLGGPHYEQYF
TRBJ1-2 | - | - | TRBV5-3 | TGTGCCAGAAGCTTGGGGACAGCTAACTATGGCTACACCTTC | CARSLGTANYGYTF
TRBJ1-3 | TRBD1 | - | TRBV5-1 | TGCGCCAGCAGCTTCGGGACAGCTGGAAACACCATATATTTT | CASSFGTAGNTIYF
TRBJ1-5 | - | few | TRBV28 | TGTGCCAGCAGGTTGAGGGGCGCGGGTAATCAGCCCCAGCATTTT | CASRLRGAGNQPQHF
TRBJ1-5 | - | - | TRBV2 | TGTGCCAGCCGGGCGGACAGTGACGGGACCCAGCATTTT | CASRADSDGTQHF
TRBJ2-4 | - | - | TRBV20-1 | TGCAGTGCTAGTGATCGAGGTATAGCCAAAAACATTCAGTACTTC | CSASDRGIAKNIQYF
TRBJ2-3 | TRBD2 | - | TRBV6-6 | TGTGCCAGCAGTTCTACCGGGACTAGCGGCGATACGCAGTATTTT | CASSSTGTSGDTQYF
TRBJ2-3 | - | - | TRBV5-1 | TGCGCCAGCAGCTTGGGAGGACATTTCACAGATACGCAGTATTTT | CASSLGGHFTDTQYF
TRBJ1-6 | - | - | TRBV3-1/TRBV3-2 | TGTGCCAGCAGCCACATGACACGGGGGAATTCACCCCTCCACTTT | CASSHMTRGNSPLHF
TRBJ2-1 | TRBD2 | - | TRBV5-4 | TGTGCCAGCAGCCCCGCTAGCGGGGGCGCCCAATACAATGAGCAGTTCTTC | CASSPASGGAQYNEQFF
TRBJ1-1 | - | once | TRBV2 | TGTGCCAGCAGACGGGAATTGAACACTGAAGCTTTCTTT | CASRRELNTEAFF
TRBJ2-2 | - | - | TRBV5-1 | TGCGCCAGCAGCGCCCGACAGAACACCGGGGAGCTGTTTTTT | CASSARQNTGELFF
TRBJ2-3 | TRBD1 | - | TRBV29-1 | TGCAGCGCCACCGGGACAGGGGTCACAGATACGCAGTATTTT | CSATGTGVTDTQYF
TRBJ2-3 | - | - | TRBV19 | TGTGCCAGTAGTATAGATGGTAGTTCCCAGTATCGGGGTACGCAGTATTTT | CASSIDGSSQYRGTQYF
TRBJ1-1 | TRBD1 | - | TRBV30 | TGTGCCTATGCGGGACAGATGAACACTGAAGCTTTCTTT | CAYAGQMNTEAFF
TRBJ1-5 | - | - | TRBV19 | TGTGCCAGTAGTATTTGGGGTAGGGTTCAGCCCCAGCATTTT | CASSIWGRVQPQHF
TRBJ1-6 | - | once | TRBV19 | TGTGCCAGTAGCCTCCGGGGGTATAATTCACCCCTCCACTTT | CASSLRGYNSPLHF
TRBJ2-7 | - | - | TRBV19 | TGTGCCAGTAGTCCTGAGGGCCTCTACGAGCAGTACTTC | CASSPEGLYEQYF
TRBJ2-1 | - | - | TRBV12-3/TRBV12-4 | TGTGCCAGCAATCTACAGGGTGGCGAGCAGTTCTTC | CASNLQGGEQFF
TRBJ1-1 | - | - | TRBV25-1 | TGTGCCAGCAGCCAAGGGGACGCATCTTTCTTT | CASSQGDASFF
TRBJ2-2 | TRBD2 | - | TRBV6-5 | TGTGCCAGCAGGCTTAGCGGGGGGGCCGTCGGGGAGCTGTTTTTT | CASRLSGGAVGELFF